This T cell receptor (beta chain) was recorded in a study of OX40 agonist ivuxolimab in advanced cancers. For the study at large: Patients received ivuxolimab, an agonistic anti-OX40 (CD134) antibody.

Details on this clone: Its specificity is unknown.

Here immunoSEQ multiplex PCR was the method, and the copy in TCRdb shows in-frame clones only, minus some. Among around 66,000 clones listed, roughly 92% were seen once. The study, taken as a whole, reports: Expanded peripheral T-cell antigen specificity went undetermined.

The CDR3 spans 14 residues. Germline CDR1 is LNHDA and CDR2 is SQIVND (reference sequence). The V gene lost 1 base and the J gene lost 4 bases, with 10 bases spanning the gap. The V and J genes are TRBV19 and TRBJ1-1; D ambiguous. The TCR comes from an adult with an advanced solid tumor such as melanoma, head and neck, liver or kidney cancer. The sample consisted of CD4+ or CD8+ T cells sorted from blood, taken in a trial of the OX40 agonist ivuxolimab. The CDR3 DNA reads TGTGCCAGTAGTATAGGCCTCGGGATCACTGAAGCTTTCTTT. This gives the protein CASSIGLGITEAFF.